These 6 T cell receptor beta chains were sequenced from one sample in a study of shared clonotypes between healthy human individuals. Sequencing was performed with immunoSEQ multiplex PCR; in TCRdb, only in-frame clones are kept and a portion is missing. Of about 700,000 clones in the sample, around 92% were seen once. CD8 cells regarded as naive lacked CD45RO, were positively chosen for CCR7, and omitted terminally differentiated effector memory CD45RA+ cells. Sequenced sample: naive CD8+ T cells sorted from blood. These receptors were taken from a man aged 30-40 years in good health.

The chain is built from TRBV27 and TRBJ2-5, with 8 bases matching TRBD2. Losses at the gene ends were 6 bases for V and 4 bases for J; bases not matched to a gene: 13. The CDR3 is 16 amino acids. Germline-derived CDR1 and CDR2 are MNHEY and SMNVEV (reference sequence). This CDR3 reads CASRHLISGKGETQYF. In nucleotides, the CDR3 is TGTGCCAGCAGACACCTAATTAGCGGGAAGGGAGAGACCCAGTACTTC.

This rearrangement joins TRBV27 to TRBJ2-2; D could derive from TRBD1 or TRBD2 (5 bases each). The CDR3 totals 16 residues. Trimming took off 6 bases at V and 2 bases at J, with 16 bases between the two ends. From germline, CDR1 is MNHEY and CDR2 SMNVEV (reference sequence). The CDR3 sequence is CASSQEGTFNTGELFF. The CDR3 nucleotides are TGTGCCAGCAGCCAAGAAGGGACCTTTAACACCGGGGAGCTGTTTTTT.

V and J are TRBV11-2 and TRBJ2-5; 8 bases map to TRBD1. Germline V gives CDR1 SGHAT, CDR2 FQNNGV. CDR3 size: 14 residues. Unmatched junction bases numbered 4, after V lost 5 bases and J lost 2 bases. This CDR3 is CASSPRQGQETQYF. In nucleotides, the CDR3 is TGTGCCAGCAGCCCCCGACAGGGGCAAGAGACCCAGTACTTC.

The chain uses TRBV27 and TRBJ1-2, with D hard to call. Trimming removed 6 bases from V and 2 bases from J, with 7 bases in between. CDR3 size: 12 residues. Germline V lookup: CDR1 MNHEY, CDR2 SMNVEV (reference sequence). The CDR3 is CASRTENYGYTF. CDR3 DNA sequence: TGTGCCAGCAGGACGGAGAACTATGGCTACACCTTC.

The chain employs TRBV6-5 and TRBJ1-1; D unresolved. From germline, CDR1 is MNHEY and CDR2 SVGAGI. The CDR3 runs to 11 residues. The V end lost 7 bases, the J end lost 0 bases, and 3 bases lay between the germline ends. CDR3 in amino acids: CASKMNTEAFF. The CDR3 DNA is TGTGCCAGCAAGATGAACACTGAAGCTTTCTTT.

The rearrangement links TRBV5-5 to TRBJ1-5; perhaps TRBD1 as D (6 bases). The germline CDR1 and CDR2 sequences are SGHKS and YYEKEE (reference sequence). V gave up 3 bases and J gave up 2 bases, with 21 bases separating them. The CDR3 spans 18 residues. Here the CDR3 reads CASSSRGGHDYGNQPQHF. The CDR3 DNA reads TGTGCCAGCAGCTCAAGGGGGGGACATGACTATGGCAATCAGCCCCAGCATTTT.